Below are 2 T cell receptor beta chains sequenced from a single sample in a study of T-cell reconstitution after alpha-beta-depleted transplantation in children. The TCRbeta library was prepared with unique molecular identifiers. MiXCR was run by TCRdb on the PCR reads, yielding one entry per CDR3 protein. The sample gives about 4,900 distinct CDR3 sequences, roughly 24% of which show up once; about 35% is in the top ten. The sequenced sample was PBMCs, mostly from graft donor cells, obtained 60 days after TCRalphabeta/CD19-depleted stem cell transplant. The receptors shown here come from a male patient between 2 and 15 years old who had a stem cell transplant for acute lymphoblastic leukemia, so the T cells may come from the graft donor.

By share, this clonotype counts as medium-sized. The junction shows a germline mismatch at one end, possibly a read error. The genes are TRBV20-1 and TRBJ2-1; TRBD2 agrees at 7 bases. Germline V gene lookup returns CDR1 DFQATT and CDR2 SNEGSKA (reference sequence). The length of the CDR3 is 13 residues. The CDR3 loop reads CSASPTSSTGQNF. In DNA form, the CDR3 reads TGCAGTGCTAGTCCGACTAGCTCTACGGGGCAGAACTTC.

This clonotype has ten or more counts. The CDR3 sequence: CASSDHRGSPLHF. CDR3 bases: TGTGCCAGCAGCGACCACAGGGGGTCGCCCCTCCACTTT. V is TRBV9 and J is TRBJ1-6; 8 positions match TRBD1. Germline CDR1 SGDLS, CDR2 YYNGEE. The CDR3 extends over 13 amino acids. Trimming took 3 bases from V and 13 from J; bases not matched to a gene: 6.